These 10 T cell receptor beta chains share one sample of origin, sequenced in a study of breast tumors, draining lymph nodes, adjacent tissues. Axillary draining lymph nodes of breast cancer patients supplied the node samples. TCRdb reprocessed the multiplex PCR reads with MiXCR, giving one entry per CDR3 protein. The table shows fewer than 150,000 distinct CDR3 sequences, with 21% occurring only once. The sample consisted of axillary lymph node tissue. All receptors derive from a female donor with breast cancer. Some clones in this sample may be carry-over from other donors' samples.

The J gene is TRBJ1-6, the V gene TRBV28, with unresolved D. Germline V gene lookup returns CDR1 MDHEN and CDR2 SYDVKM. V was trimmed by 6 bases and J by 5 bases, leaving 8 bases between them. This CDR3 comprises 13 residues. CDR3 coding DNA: TGTGCCAGCAGGGCGCAGAATAATTCACCCCTCCACTTT. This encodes CASRAQNNSPLHF.

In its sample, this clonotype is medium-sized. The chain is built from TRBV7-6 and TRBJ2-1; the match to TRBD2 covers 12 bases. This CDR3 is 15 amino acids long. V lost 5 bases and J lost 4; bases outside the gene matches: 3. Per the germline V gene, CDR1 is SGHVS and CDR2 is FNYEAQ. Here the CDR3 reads CASSRLAGAYNEQFF. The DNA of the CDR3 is TGTGCCAGCAGCCGACTAGCGGGAGCGTACAATGAGCAGTTCTTC.

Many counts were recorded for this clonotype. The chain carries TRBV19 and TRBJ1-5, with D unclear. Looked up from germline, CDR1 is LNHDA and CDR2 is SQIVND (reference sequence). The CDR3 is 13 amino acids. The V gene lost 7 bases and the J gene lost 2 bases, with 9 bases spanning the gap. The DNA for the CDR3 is TGTGCCAGTAAGGATTACGGCAATCAGCCCCAGCATTTT. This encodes CASKDYGNQPQHF.

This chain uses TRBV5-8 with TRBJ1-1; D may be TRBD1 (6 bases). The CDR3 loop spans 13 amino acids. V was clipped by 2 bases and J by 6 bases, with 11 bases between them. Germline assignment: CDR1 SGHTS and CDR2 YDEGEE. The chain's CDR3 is CASSLRGRAEAFF. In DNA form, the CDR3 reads TGTGCCAGCAGCTTAAGGGGGAGAGCTGAAGCTTTCTTT.

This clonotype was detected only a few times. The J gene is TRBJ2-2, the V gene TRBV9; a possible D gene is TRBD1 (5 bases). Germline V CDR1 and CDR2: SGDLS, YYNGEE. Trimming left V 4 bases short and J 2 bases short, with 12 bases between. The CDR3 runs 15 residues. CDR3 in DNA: TGTGCCAGCAGCACGATAGGGGATAACACCGGGGAGCTGTTTTTT. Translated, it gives CASSTIGDNTGELFF.

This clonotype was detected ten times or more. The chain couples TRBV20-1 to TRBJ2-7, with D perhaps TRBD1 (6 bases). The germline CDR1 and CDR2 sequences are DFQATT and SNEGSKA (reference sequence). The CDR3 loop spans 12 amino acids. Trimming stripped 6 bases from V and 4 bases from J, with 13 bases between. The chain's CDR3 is CSAGGPGYEQYF. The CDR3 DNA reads TGCAGTGCAGGGGGTCCGGGGTACGAGCAGTACTTC.

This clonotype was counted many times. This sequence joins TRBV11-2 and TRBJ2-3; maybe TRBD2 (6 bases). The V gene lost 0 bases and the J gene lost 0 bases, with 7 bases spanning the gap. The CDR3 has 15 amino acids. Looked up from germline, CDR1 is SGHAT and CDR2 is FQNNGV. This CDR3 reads CASSLERESTDTQYF. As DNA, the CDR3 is TGTGCCAGCAGCTTAGAACGGGAGAGCACAGATACGCAGTATTTT.

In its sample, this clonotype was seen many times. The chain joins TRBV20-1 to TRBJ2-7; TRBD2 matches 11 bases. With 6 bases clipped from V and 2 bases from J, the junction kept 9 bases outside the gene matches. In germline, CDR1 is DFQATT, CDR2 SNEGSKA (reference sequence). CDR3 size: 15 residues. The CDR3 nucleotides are TGCAGTGCACGTCCCCTAGCGGGAGGAGCCTACGAGCAGTACTTC. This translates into CSARPLAGGAYEQYF.

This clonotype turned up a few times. The chain's CDR3 is CASSLGDSSGANVLTF. The DNA of the CDR3 is TGCGCCAGCAGCTTGGGCGACAGCTCTGGGGCCAACGTCCTGACTTTC. The chain couples TRBV5-1 to TRBJ2-6; a weak D match, TRBD1 (5 bases). There are 16 residues in the CDR3. Between the trimmed V and J ends, which lost 0 bases and 0 bases, there was a span of 7 bases. The germline gives CDR1 SGHRS, CDR2 YFSETQ.

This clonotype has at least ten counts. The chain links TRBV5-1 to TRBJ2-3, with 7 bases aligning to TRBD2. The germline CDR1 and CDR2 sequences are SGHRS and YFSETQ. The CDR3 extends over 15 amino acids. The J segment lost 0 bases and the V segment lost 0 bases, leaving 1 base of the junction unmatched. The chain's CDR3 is CASSLDGGSTDTQYF. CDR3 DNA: TGCGCCAGCAGCTTGGACGGGGGGAGCACAGATACGCAGTATTTT.